The 16 T cell receptor beta chains listed next were all sequenced from one sample in a study of regulatory T cells in long-lasting Graves disease. Through Arm-PCR of CDR3 regions and iRepertoire HTBI primers, TCR beta libraries were built. TCRdb called the multiplex PCR reads again in MiXCR, with one record for every CDR3 protein. This sample has roughly 420,000 distinct CDR3 sequences, with 11% to 15% found just once. Time point: newly diagnosed GD, antithyroid drugs for less than 3 months. TCR sequences were obtained from RNA taken from PBMCs. The same specimen was also included in a second study, on T cells in Graves' hyperthyroidism and ophthalmopathy.

The sample here was peripheral blood mononuclear cells (PBMCs), taken at new diagnosis, from a patient treated with antithyroid drugs. These receptors were taken from a woman in her fifties or sixties with Graves disease.

This clonotype was counted ten times or more. The V call is TRBV29-1, the J call TRBJ2-7; D is ambiguous. The CDR3 sequence is 13 residues long. Trimming took 6 bases from V and 5 from J, leaving 17 bases between them. Germline V CDR1 and CDR2: SQVTM, ANQGSEA. CDR3 protein: CSVSPRGDNEQYF. CDR3 in DNA: TGCAGCGTCTCCCCGCGAGGTGATAACGAGCAGTACTTC.

This clonotype was recorded many times. V is TRBV30 and J is TRBJ1-3; D call uncertain. V lost 5 bases and J lost 3, with 8 bases in between. This CDR3 region has 12 residues. The V gene's germline CDR1 is GTSNPN and CDR2 SVGIG (reference sequence). The CDR3 DNA follows: TGTGCCTGGTCTATTGGTGGAAACACCATATATTTT. Protein: CAWSIGGNTIYF.

This clonotype showed up just a few times. The CDR3: CASSLLAGGTNTGELFF. The DNA for the CDR3 is TGTGCCAGCAGCTTGCTAGCGGGAGGAACGAACACCGGGGAGCTGTTTTTT. The chain employs TRBV7-2 and TRBJ2-2; TRBD2 matches at 11 bases. Germline V CDR1 and CDR2: SGHTA, FQGNSA. J gave up 0 bases and V 3 bases, and 3 bases lay outside the gene matches. This CDR3 region has 17 residues.

This chain uses TRBV30 with TRBJ2-4; TRBD2 agrees at 9 bases. The CDR3 is made up of 16 amino acids. J gave up 3 bases and V 2 bases, and 8 bases lay outside the gene matches. Germline V gives CDR1 GTSNPN, CDR2 SVGIG (reference sequence). The CDR3 here is CAWSSGLARGKNIQYF. DNA for the CDR3: TGTGCCTGGAGTTCAGGACTAGCGCGGGGCAAAAACATTCAGTACTTC.

This chain uses TRBV10-3 with TRBJ1-5; D remains ambiguous. The CDR3 consists of 15 residues. Trimming stripped 4 bases from V and 0 bases from J, with 10 bases between. Germline lookup yields CDR1 ENHRY and CDR2 SYGVKD. The CDR3 DNA reads as TGTGCCATCAGTGTCGGAGTAAATAGCAATCAGCCCCAGCATTTT. Its translation: CAISVGVNSNQPQHF.

This clonotype was picked up a small number of times. This chain connects TRBV3-1 to TRBJ2-1; D is unresolved. CDR3 length: 12 residues. CDR1 LGHDT and CDR2 YNNKEL come from the germline V gene (reference sequence). The V end lost 4 bases, the J end lost 10 bases, and 11 bases lay between the germline ends. CDR3 amino acids: CASSPRGYEQFF. The CDR3 nucleotides read TGTGCCAGCAGCCCGAGAGGCTACGAGCAGTTCTTC.

In its sample, this clonotype was seen many times. This chain links TRBV28 with TRBJ1-1; D is perhaps TRBD1 (5 bases). Between the trimmed V and J ends, which lost 6 bases and 5 bases, there was a span of 19 bases. There are 15 residues in the CDR3. Germline assignment: CDR1 MDHEN and CDR2 SYDVKM. Written as DNA, the CDR3 is TGTGCCAGCAGCCTGGGGTGGACATTGAGTACTGAAGCTTTCTTT. Protein sequence: CASSLGWTLSTEAFF.

This clonotype was observed a handful of times. The chain has TRBV30 and TRBJ1-5, with D maybe TRBD1 (5 bases). Per germline, CDR1 GTSNPN and CDR2 SVGIG (reference sequence). Trimming left V 5 bases short and J 4 bases short, with 12 bases between. This CDR3 region has 13 residues. Here the CDR3 reads CAWAGTANQPQHF. The CDR3, as DNA: TGTGCCTGGGCCGGGACGGCGAATCAGCCCCAGCATTTT.

This chain joins TRBV29-1 and TRBJ1-5; a weak D match, TRBD1 (6 bases). The CDR3 has 13 residues. With 4 bases removed from V and 5 bases from J, the gap between germline ends came to 12 bases. Germline assignment: CDR1 SQVTM and CDR2 ANQGSEA. CDR3 in DNA: TGCAGCGTTGGCGAGGGGGTGTATCAGCCCCAGCATTTT. Translated, it gives CSVGEGVYQPQHF.

There are many counts of this clonotype. The chain joins TRBV20-1 to TRBJ2-7; 7 bases match TRBD1. The CDR3 extends over 12 amino acids. The trim removed 6 bases at V and 1 base at J, leaving 3 bases unmatched. CDR1 is DFQATT and CDR2 is SNEGSKA in the germline V gene (reference sequence). The CDR3 loop is CSAPGQSYEQYF. The CDR3 nucleotides read TGCAGTGCGCCGGGACAGTCCTACGAGCAGTACTTC.

The V call is TRBV6-1, the J call TRBJ1-1, with a tentative D call TRBD1 (5 bases). This CDR3 contains 15 residues. Germline CDR1 is MNHNS and CDR2 is SASEGT. The V gene lost 6 bases and the J gene lost 0 bases, with 14 bases spanning the gap. The CDR3 bases are TGTGCCAGCAGGCCTCATTCGGGGGTGAACACTGAAGCTTTCTTT. This sequence encodes CASRPHSGVNTEAFF.

V and J are TRBV3-1 and TRBJ2-5; 8 positions agree with TRBD2. Germline-derived CDR1 and CDR2 are LGHDT and YNNKEL (reference sequence). The V gene end was trimmed by 1 base and the J gene end by 5 bases; junction bases not matched to a gene: 9. CDR3 length: 16 amino acids. CDR3 in amino acids: CASSQGGGRIVETQYF. Written as DNA, the CDR3 is TGTGCCAGCAGCCAAGGAGGCGGGAGGATAGTGGAGACCCAGTACTTC.

As to this clonotype: A single base separates this from a much larger clone, so it may be a read error. CDR3 region: CASSAPGSVSSYNEQYF. CDR3 nucleotides: TGTGCCAGCAGCGCCCCCGGCAGCGTAAGCTCCTACAATGAGCAGTACTTC. This sequence joins TRBV7-8 and TRBJ2-7; D not resolved. Germline CDR1 is SGHVS and CDR2 is FQNEAQ. This CDR3 has 17 amino acids. With 5 bases removed from V and 7 bases from J, the gap between germline ends came to 27 bases.

This clonotype has ten or more counts. The chain joins TRBV7-9 to TRBJ2-3; 8 bases line up with TRBD2. Losses at the gene ends were 8 bases for V and 3 bases for J; bases not matched to a gene: 7. Germline values: CDR1 SEHNR, CDR2 FQNEAQ (reference sequence). The CDR3 runs to 14 residues. CDR3 loop: CASPRTSGTDTQYF. The CDR3 bases are TGTGCCAGCCCACGTACTAGCGGAACAGATACGCAGTATTTT.

The rearrangement links TRBV20-1 to TRBJ1-5; D uncertain. CDR3 size: 10 residues. V gave up 5 bases and J gave up 2 bases, with 1 base separating them. Per germline, CDR1 DFQATT and CDR2 SNEGSKA (reference sequence). CDR3 nucleotides: TGCAGTGCTGGCAATCAGCCCCAGCATTTT. It codes for CSAGNQPQHF.

This clonotype was picked up a small number of times. Its ends do not fully match the called genes, so a read error is possible. The rearrangement links TRBV20-1 to TRBJ2-1; D is possibly TRBD2 (7 bases). CDR3 size: 17 residues. Germline CDR1 DFQATT, CDR2 SNEGSKA (reference sequence). The CDR3 loop is CSGEGGEGLQPYNQQFF. Written as DNA, the CDR3 is TGCAGTGGAGAAGGGGGGGAGGGCCTCCAGCCCTACAATCAGCAGTTCTTC.